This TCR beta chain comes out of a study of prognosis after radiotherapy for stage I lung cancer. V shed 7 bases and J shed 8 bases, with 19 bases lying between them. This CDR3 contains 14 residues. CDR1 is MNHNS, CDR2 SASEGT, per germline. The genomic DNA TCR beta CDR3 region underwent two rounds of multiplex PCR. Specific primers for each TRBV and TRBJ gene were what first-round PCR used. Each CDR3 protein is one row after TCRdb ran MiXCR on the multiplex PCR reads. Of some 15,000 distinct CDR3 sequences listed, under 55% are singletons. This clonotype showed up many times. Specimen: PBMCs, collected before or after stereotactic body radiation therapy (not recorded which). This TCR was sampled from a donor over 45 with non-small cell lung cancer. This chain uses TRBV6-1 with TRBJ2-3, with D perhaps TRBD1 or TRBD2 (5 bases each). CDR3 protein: CASTRVGDLGTQYF. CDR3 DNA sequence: TGTGCCAGCACCAGGGTGGGAGACCTGGGTACGCAGTATTTT.